This TCR beta chain stems from a study of T cells in women clearing cervical HPV infection. The wider study: Cases' blood sampling followed lesion detection by median around 150 days (90 to 200). Broader study findings: It is unknown whether associations predate infection; no effector/memory or HPV-specific sorting. TRBV6-7 abundance was lower in cases than controls (about 0.099% versus 0.16%).

Generated by immunoSEQ multiplex PCR, the TCRdb table keeps only in-frame clones and is missing some. Recorded here are about 46,000 clones; the top ten clones represent about 40%. This CDR3 region has 14 residues. CDR1 is LNHDA, CDR2 SQIVND, per germline (reference sequence). The V gene end was trimmed by 8 bases and the J gene end by 3 bases; junction bases not matched to a gene: 6. Comments on this clone: As yet, its antigen is unknown. Read sequence stops 3 residues before the CDR3 end, and the germline J gene provides the missing end.

Sequences were obtained from blood buffy coat. The receptor's source is a woman aged 18 to 75 with a cervical HPV16 infection that either progressed to CIN3+ or cleared (not recorded which). The V gene is TRBV19, the J gene TRBJ2-5, with TRBD2 matching 10 bases. CDR3 protein: CASGHLAGEETQYF. CDR3 DNA, as far as it was read: TGTGCCAGTGGCCACCTAGCGGGAGAAGAGACC. Combining the CDR3 with reference TRBV19 and TRBJ2-5 gives the whole variable domain DGGITQSPKYLFRKEGQNVTLSCEQNLNHDAMYWYRQDPGQGLRLIYYSQIVNDFQKGDIAEGYSVSREKKESFPLTVTSAQKNPTAFYLCASGHLAGEETQYFGPGTRLLVL.